The 28 T cell receptor beta chains below all came from one sample that was sequenced in a study of blood T cell repertoires in COVID-19. Some clones are missing from TCRdb's copy, which holds only in-frame ones; the method was immunoSEQ multiplex PCR. The sample contains 200,000 to 250,000 clones, 82% of which appear only once. Sample: peripheral blood. Receptors were obtained from a middle-aged woman with acute or convalescent COVID-19.

This clone appeared once. This chain uses TRBV2 with TRBJ2-3, with a possible D match to TRBD2 (5 bases). Deletions cut 2 bases from V and 0 bases from J, with 12 bases between. The CDR3 is made up of 16 amino acids. Germline V gene data show CDR1 as SNHLY and CDR2 as FYNNEI. The CDR3 protein is CASSESGIASTDTQYF. The CDR3 DNA reads as TGTGCCAGCAGTGAATCCGGGATTGCCAGCACAGATACGCAGTATTTT.

This clone was recorded a few times. This sequence joins TRBV5-8 and TRBJ2-3, with a tentative D call TRBD1 (6 bases). CDR3 length: 16 residues. Germline V gives CDR1 SGHTS, CDR2 YDEGEE. Trimming took 6 bases from V and 4 from J, leaving 21 bases between them. The CDR3 nucleotides are TGTGCCAGCACCTACCGCCAGGGGCTCGGCGCAGATACGCAGTATTTT. Its protein is CASTYRQGLGADTQYF.

The rearrangement links TRBV2 to TRBJ1-3, with D possibly matching TRBD1 (6 bases). There are 15 residues in the CDR3. Trimming removed 2 bases from V and 4 bases from J, with 12 bases in between. CDR1 and CDR2 from the germline V gene are SNHLY and FYNNEI. For the CDR3, the DNA is TGTGCCAGCAGTGAACCAGGGGCGAAGGGAAACACCATATATTTT. Translated, it gives CASSEPGAKGNTIYF.

This chain connects TRBV2 to TRBJ2-1; D may be TRBD2 (6 bases). Germline values: CDR1 SNHLY, CDR2 FYNNEI. Trimming removed 6 bases at V and 2 bases at J, with 11 bases between. This CDR3 has 14 amino acids. The CDR3 sequence: CASRESGAYNEQFF. The CDR3 DNA reads TGTGCCAGCAGGGAATCGGGAGCCTACAATGAGCAGTTCTTC.

CDR3 nucleotides: TGCAGTGCTAGTCTTGGACAGGGGGCCTACGAGCAGTACTTC. Its protein product is CSASLGQGAYEQYF. The chain carries TRBV20-1 and TRBJ2-7; TRBD1 matches at 10 bases. The CDR3 runs to 14 residues. Germline V gives CDR1 DFQATT, CDR2 SNEGSKA (reference sequence). The trim removed 3 bases at V and 2 bases at J, leaving 4 bases unmatched.

A single count supports this clone. The V and J genes are TRBV3-1 (or the pseudogene TRBV3-2) and TRBJ2-7; D possibly corresponds to TRBD1 (5 bases). This CDR3 has 14 amino acids. Germline CDR1 and CDR2: LGHDT and YNNKEL (reference sequence). V was clipped by 8 bases and J by 3 bases, with 17 bases between them. The CDR3 nucleotides are TGTGCCAGCTCAAGGCAGGGCAGTGTCTACGAGCAGTACTTC. Amino acids: CASSRQGSVYEQYF.

The rearrangement uses TRBV19 and TRBJ1-2, with TRBD1 matching 8 bases. V gave up 8 bases and J gave up 3 bases; unmatched junction bases: 5. The CDR3 is made up of 13 amino acids. Germline V lookup: CDR1 LNHDA, CDR2 SQIVND (reference sequence). Here the CDR3 reads CASAGTGDYGYTF. The DNA of the CDR3 is TGTGCCAGTGCCGGGACAGGCGACTATGGCTACACCTTC. Filled out from reference TRBV19 and TRBJ1-2, the complete variable domain reads DGGITQSPKYLFRKEGQNVTLSCEQNLNHDAMYWYRQDPGQGLRLIYYSQIVNDFQKGDIAEGYSVSREKKESFPLTVTSAQKNPTAFYLCASAGTGDYGYTFGSGTRLTVV.

This clone has ten or more counts. V is TRBV24-1 and J is TRBJ2-7; 7 bases agree with TRBD2. The CDR3 consists of 13 residues. Trimming cost V 6 bases and J 5 bases; bases outside gene matches: 6. Germline-derived CDR1 and CDR2 are KGHDR and SFDVKD. This chain's CDR3 is CATSLSGRDEQYF. The CDR3 nucleotides are TGTGCCACCAGTCTTTCGGGGAGGGACGAGCAGTACTTC.

This rearrangement joins TRBV19 to TRBJ1-2, with 7 bases identical to TRBD1. V trimming: 5 bases; J trimming: 1 base; junction bases outside the gene matches: 7. The CDR3 length is 15 residues. Germline CDR1 reads LNHDA; CDR2 reads SQIVND (reference sequence). As DNA, the CDR3 is TGTGCCAGTAGTCTCCCAGGGGGAGGTAACTATGGCTACACCTTC. Protein sequence: CASSLPGGGNYGYTF.

This rearrangement joins TRBV24-1 to TRBJ2-1; 8 nucleotides line up with TRBD1. After removal of 3 bases from V and 7 bases from J, the junction contained 7 bases not matched to a gene. Germline loops: CDR1 KGHDR, CDR2 SFDVKD. The CDR3 length is 15 residues. The CDR3 here is CATSDGGTGRNEQFF. Here the CDR3 DNA reads TGTGCCACCAGTGATGGGGGGACAGGAAGGAATGAGCAGTTCTTC.

About this clone itself: The identical CDR3 is also encoded by other nucleotide sequences in the sample. The J gene is TRBJ2-3, the V gene TRBV4-1; 7 nucleotides agree with TRBD1. The CDR3 runs 15 residues. The V and J ends lost 3 bases and 4 bases, in that order; junction bases with no gene match: 7. Germline-derived CDR1 and CDR2 are MGHRA and YSYEKL. CDR3 bases: TGCGCCAGCAGCCACTTAGACAGGGACGCAGATACGCAGTATTTT. This codes for CASSHLDRDADTQYF.

The CDR3 sequence: CASRGNVGQGGTEAFF. The CDR3 DNA reads TGCGCCAGCAGAGGGAATGTCGGACAGGGGGGCACTGAAGCTTTCTTT. V and J are TRBV4-1 and TRBJ1-1, with 10 bases aligning to TRBD1. The V gene end was trimmed by 6 bases and the J gene end by 4 bases; junction bases not matched to a gene: 11. Germline CDR1 reads MGHRA; CDR2 reads YSYEKL. This CDR3 is built from 16 residues.

This chain joins TRBV5-1 and TRBJ2-7; the match to TRBD2 covers 9 bases. The V gene's germline CDR1 is SGHRS and CDR2 YFSETQ. The trim removed 2 bases at V and 4 bases at J, leaving 4 bases unmatched. This CDR3 comprises 14 residues. CDR3 residues: CASSFGGGVYEQYF. The CDR3 DNA follows: TGCGCCAGCAGCTTCGGCGGGGGGGTATACGAGCAGTACTTC.

The DNA of the CDR3 is TGTGCTAGTGGTACTACTATACAGGGAACCGGGGAGCTGTTTTTT. Its translation is CASGTTIQGTGELFF. The chain couples TRBV12-5 to TRBJ2-2, with a possible D match to TRBD1 (6 bases). The V gene lost 5 bases and the J gene lost 5 bases, with 15 bases spanning the gap. The germline V gene encodes CDR1 LGHNT and CDR2 FRNRAP. This CDR3 has 15 residues.

V gene TRBV28 combines with J gene TRBJ1-5; unclear D gene. With 3 bases removed from V and 1 base from J, the gap between germline ends came to 13 bases. Germline V gives CDR1 MDHEN, CDR2 SYDVKM. This CDR3 region has 16 residues. In DNA, the CDR3 is TGTGCCAGCAGTTTTTTGTCCAGGCTGAGCAATCAGCCCCAGCATTTT. It translates to CASSFLSRLSNQPQHF.

The V gene is TRBV5-5, the J gene TRBJ1-1; D ambiguous. Trimming removed 3 bases at V and 4 bases at J, with 10 bases between. CDR1 SGHKS and CDR2 YYEKEE come from the germline V gene (reference sequence). The CDR3 totals 13 residues. CDR3 bases: TGTGCCAGCAGCTATTGGCCGTCCACTGAAGCTTTCTTT. It yields the protein CASSYWPSTEAFF.

The chain couples TRBV4-1 to TRBJ2-7; D gene ambiguous. Between the trimmed V and J ends, which lost 0 bases and 4 bases, there was a span of 7 bases. This CDR3 has 13 amino acids. Germline CDR1 and CDR2: MGHRA and YSYEKL. CDR3 DNA sequence: TGCGCCAGCAGCCAAGAAGTGGAGTACGAGCAGTACTTC. Translated, it gives CASSQEVEYEQYF.

A note on this clone: Distinct nucleotide sequences in the sample also encode this CDR3. Here the CDR3 reads CASSMRRGGYNEQFF. CDR3 DNA: TGTGCCAGTAGCATGAGACGCGGTGGGTACAATGAGCAGTTCTTC. The rearrangement joins TRBV19 to TRBJ2-1, with D unresolved. The CDR3 has 15 amino acids. Between the trimmed V and J ends, which lost 6 bases and 4 bases, there was a span of 16 bases. CDR1 and CDR2 from the germline V gene are LNHDA and SQIVND (reference sequence).

V gene TRBV7-2 combines with J gene TRBJ1-5; 7 bases are a match to TRBD1. The V segment lost 4 bases and the J segment 3 bases; nucleotides outside the gene matches: 6. The CDR3 sequence is 15 residues long. Germline V gene data show CDR1 as SGHTA and CDR2 as FQGNSA. The DNA of the CDR3 is TGTGCCAGCAGCTCATTCACAGGGGACAATCAGCCCCAGCATTTT. Translating it yields CASSSFTGDNQPQHF.

The rearrangement links TRBV28 to TRBJ2-6, with D possibly being TRBD2 (5 bases). The CDR3 extends over 15 amino acids. Germline CDR1 and CDR2: MDHEN and SYDVKM. V shed 6 bases and J shed 2 bases, with 11 bases lying between them. The CDR3 is CASSEGSPGANVLTF. As DNA, the CDR3 is TGTGCCAGCAGCGAGGGCTCACCTGGGGCCAACGTCCTGACTTTC.

The chain combines TRBV9 with TRBJ2-7; 7 bases align to TRBD1. The junction had 2 bases not matched to a gene; V was cut back by 0 bases and J by 2 bases. The CDR3 covers 14 residues. CDR1 is SGDLS, CDR2 YYNGEE, per germline. The CDR3 nucleotides are TGTGCCAGCAGCGTAGAGAGGGGGCCCTACGAGCAGTACTTC. This translates into CASSVERGPYEQYF.

The V gene is TRBV15, the J gene TRBJ2-2; maybe TRBD1 (5 bases). CDR1 is LNHNV and CDR2 is YYDKDF in the germline V gene (reference sequence). The V gene lost 0 bases and the J gene lost 4 bases, with 6 bases spanning the gap. The CDR3 has 14 amino acids. CDR3 in amino acids: CATSRDRGTGELFF. CDR3 nucleotide sequence: TGTGCCACCAGCAGAGATAGGGGCACCGGGGAGCTGTTTTTT.

The rearrangement links TRBV3-1 (or the pseudogene TRBV3-2) to TRBJ2-1; perhaps TRBD1 as D (5 bases). This CDR3 is 12 amino acids long. Germline CDR1 LGHDT, CDR2 YNNKEL (reference sequence). Trimming took 1 base from V and 9 from J, leaving 7 bases between them. The CDR3 DNA reads as TGTGCCAGCAGCCAAGCTCAGGGTGAGCAGTTCTTC. It translates to CASSQAQGEQFF.

This clone showed up many times. This sequence joins TRBV19 and TRBJ1-2, with 9 nucleotides matching TRBD1. Germline values: CDR1 LNHDA, CDR2 SQIVND (reference sequence). After removal of 3 bases from V and 4 bases from J, the junction contained 3 bases not matched to a gene. The CDR3 has 14 amino acids. CDR3: CASSISTGGYGYTF. Here the CDR3 DNA reads TGTGCCAGTAGTATTTCGACAGGGGGCTATGGCTACACCTTC.

This clone was found once. The V gene is TRBV3-1 (or the pseudogene TRBV3-2), the J gene TRBJ1-5; TRBD1 aligns across 9 bases. CDR3 length: 14 residues. The V gene's germline CDR1 is LGHDT and CDR2 YNNKEL (reference sequence). V trimming: 3 bases; J trimming: 7 bases; junction bases outside the gene matches: 4. DNA of the CDR3: TGTGCCAGCAGCCAGGACAGGGGAGGACAGCCCCAGCATTTT. Translated, it gives CASSQDRGGQPQHF.

V usage is TRBV20-1 and J usage is TRBJ1-1; D gene uncertain. V was pared by 3 bases and J by 3 bases, with 20 bases between. CDR3 length equals 16 residues. Germline V gene data show CDR1 as DFQATT and CDR2 as SNEGSKA (reference sequence). The CDR3 DNA is TGCAGTGCTAGTACCCCGGGATCTTGGAAGGACACTGAAGCTTTCTTT. Its translation is CSASTPGSWKDTEAFF.

The gene calls are TRBV29-1 and TRBJ2-2; 10 bases match TRBD2. The trim removed 6 bases at V and 7 bases at J, leaving 8 bases unmatched. There are 14 residues in the CDR3. Germline assignment: CDR1 SQVTM and CDR2 ANQGSEA. The CDR3 sequence: CSVQEREGIGELFF. CDR3 nucleotides: TGCAGCGTACAAGAGCGGGAGGGGATCGGGGAGCTGTTTTTT.

CDR3: CASSRRGIGTSGRTGELFF. CDR3 nucleotide sequence: TGTGCCAGTAGTCGCAGGGGTATTGGGACTAGCGGGAGGACCGGGGAGCTGTTTTTT. V gene TRBV19 combines with J gene TRBJ2-2, with 15 bases fitting TRBD2. The CDR3 has 19 residues. CDR1 and CDR2 from the germline V gene are LNHDA and SQIVND (reference sequence). J was trimmed by 5 bases and V by 5 bases; bases with no gene match: 12. Supplemented by reference TRBV19 and TRBJ2-2, the full variable domain reads DGGITQSPKYLFRKEGQNVTLSCEQNLNHDAMYWYRQDPGQGLRLIYYSQIVNDFQKGDIAEGYSVSREKKESFPLTVTSAQKNPTAFYLCASSRRGIGTSGRTGELFFGEGSRLTVL.